This T cell receptor (beta chain) is drawn from a study of shared clonotypes between healthy human individuals. Regarding the study as a whole: The naive CD4 repertoires of a few donors were compared, and around 5.1% of clonotypes were shared.

Every subset's genomic DNA went evenly onto several immunoSEQ plates. TCRdb keeps only in-frame clones here, not all; method: immunoSEQ multiplex PCR. This sample yields approximately 1,500,000 clones, of which about 96% are seen a single time; roughly 1.2% belongs to the top ten. The germline V gene encodes CDR1 MDHEN and CDR2 SYDVKM. Trimming took off 9 bases at V and 4 bases at J, with 9 bases between the two ends. The CDR3 contains 11 residues. Points on this clone: Antigen specificity is unknown.

This chain joins TRBV28 and TRBJ2-5; no firm D call. The sample consisted of naive CD4+ T cells sorted from blood. The subset was: CD45RA+ positively selected. The receptor was derived from a man aged 25 to 40 in good health. The CDR3 nucleotides read TGTGCCAGTTGCGTGACAGAGACCCAGTACTTC. Encoded protein: CASCVTETQYF.